This T cell receptor beta chain was sequenced for a study of identifying expanded T cells in peripheral blood. Study-level findings and limits: About 1.3 clones differed between technical replicates, versus approximately 17 and 20 over time. Variance in clone template counts between approximately 2-week samples significantly increased with total template count across all healthy donors.

As concerns this clone: What it binds is unknown.

Clones were sequenced by immunoSEQ multiplex PCR, and TCRdb holds only the in-frame ones, with some missing. The sample has about 85,000 clones; 88% are singletons. Trimming removed 0 bases at V and 5 bases at J, with 5 bases between. The CDR3 extends over 12 amino acids. Germline CDR1 and CDR2: SGHDN and FVKESK. This sequence joins TRBV14 and TRBJ2-7; no firm D call. The sequence came from a person aged 18-69 years in good health. The sequenced sample was blood. The CDR3 region has the DNA TGTGCCAGCAGCCAAGATCCGGACGAGCAGTACTTC. This gives the protein CASSQDPDEQYF.